This T cell receptor (beta chain) was obtained from a study of CD8 T cells in Susac syndrome. This CDR3 is built from 11 residues. CDR1 is SQVTM and CDR2 is ANQGSEA in the germline V gene. V gave up 5 bases and J gave up 6 bases, with 10 bases separating them. Random hexamers were used to reverse transcribe about 0.5 to 1 ug of RNA. MiXCR, applied by TCRdb to the immunoSEQ multiplex PCR reads, yields one record per CDR3 protein. The table shows some 110,000 distinct CDR3 sequences, with approximately 94% occurring only once. The source of this sequence is a human donor with Susac syndrome. Input material: CD8+ T cells from PBMCs. This sequence joins TRBV29-1 and TRBJ1-1; D is possibly TRBD1 (5 bases). This CDR3 reads CSVPQGAEAFF. CDR3 in DNA: TGCAGCGTTCCCCAGGGCGCTGAAGCTTTCTTT.